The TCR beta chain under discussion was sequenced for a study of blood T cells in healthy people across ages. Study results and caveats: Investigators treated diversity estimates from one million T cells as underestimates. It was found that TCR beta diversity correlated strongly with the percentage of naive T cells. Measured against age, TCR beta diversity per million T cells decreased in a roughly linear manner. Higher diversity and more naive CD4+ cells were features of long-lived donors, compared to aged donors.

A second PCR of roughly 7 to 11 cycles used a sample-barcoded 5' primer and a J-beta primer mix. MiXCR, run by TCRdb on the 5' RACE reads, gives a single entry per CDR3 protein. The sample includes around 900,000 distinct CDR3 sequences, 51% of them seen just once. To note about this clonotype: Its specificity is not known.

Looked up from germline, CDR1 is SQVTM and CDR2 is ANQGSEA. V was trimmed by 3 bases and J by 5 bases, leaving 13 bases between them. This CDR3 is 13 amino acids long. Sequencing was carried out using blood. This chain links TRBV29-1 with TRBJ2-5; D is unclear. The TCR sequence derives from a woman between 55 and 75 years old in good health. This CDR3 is CSVDLGPVETQYF. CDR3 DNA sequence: TGCAGCGTTGACCTTGGGCCGGTGGAGACCCAGTACTTC.